The sequence of this T cell receptor (beta chain) was determined in a study of beta chain features in type 1 diabetes. What was sequenced were expressed TCRB transcripts, since all of the isolated RNA had been reverse transcribed. The table came from immunoSEQ multiplex PCR; TCRdb's copy has only in-frame clones and leaves some out. The sample consists of about 150,000 clones, about 8.1% of them appearing once. General study results and limits: The VDJ junctions of type 1 diabetes patients carried fewer insertions and more deletions. Patients with Type 1 diabetes showed moderately but significantly shorter TCRB CDR3s in all four CD4+ subsets. Whatever favoring of shorter templates PCR might show would apply equally to patients and controls.

The CDR3 runs to 15 residues. Per the germline V gene, CDR1 is SGHNT and CDR2 is YYREEE (reference sequence). With 0 bases removed from V and 7 bases from J, the gap between germline ends came to 14 bases. Notes on this clone: Antigen: not known.

The sequenced sample was central memory CD4+ T cells from blood. This TCR was sampled from a man aged 18-30 years in good health. The chain couples TRBV5-4 to TRBJ2-1; weak D call: TRBD2 (6 bases). CDR3 in DNA: TGTGCCAGCAGCTTGGTCGGGGGTGCTTGGAATGAGCAGTTCTTC. This sequence encodes CASSLVGGAWNEQFF.